Below, 17 T cell receptor beta chains from the same sample are listed, as sequenced in a study of OX40 agonist ivuxolimab in advanced cancers. Sequenced by immunoSEQ multiplex PCR; TCRdb stores in-frame clones only, minus some. Counted here are some 50,000 clones, about 79% occurring once; the ten biggest clones make up over 7%. The sample in question was CD4+ or CD8+ T cells sorted from blood, obtained in a trial of the OX40 agonist ivuxolimab. These receptors were obtained from an adult with an advanced solid tumor such as melanoma, head and neck, liver or kidney cancer.

This clone was detected a few times. The chain carries TRBV5-1 and TRBJ1-1, with TRBD1 matching 7 bases. In germline, CDR1 is SGHRS, CDR2 YFSETQ. Trimming at V came to 4 bases and at J to 0 bases, leaving 9 bases not matched to a gene. The CDR3 extends over 16 amino acids. The DNA for the CDR3 is TGCGCCAGCAGCGAACAGGGGTCCTTTTTGAACACTGAAGCTTTCTTT. Amino acid sequence: CASSEQGSFLNTEAFF. Drawing the rest from reference TRBV5-1 and TRBJ1-1, the complete variable domain is KAGVTQTPRYLIKTRGQQVTLSCSPISGHRSVSWYQQTPGQGLQFLFEYFSETQRNKGNFPGRFSGRQFSNSRSEMNVSTLELGDSALYLCASSEQGSFLNTEAFFGQGTRLTVV.

V usage is TRBV14 and J usage is TRBJ2-1; 11 bases match TRBD2. Losses at the gene ends were 4 bases for V and 8 bases for J; bases not matched to a gene: 10. The CDR3 totals 16 residues. Germline V gives CDR1 SGHDN, CDR2 FVKESK. The CDR3 coding sequence is TGTGCCAGCAGCCGCCTAACTAGCGGGAGTGGGTATGAGCAGTTCTTC. Encoded protein: CASSRLTSGSGYEQFF.

The rearrangement joins TRBV18 to TRBJ1-2; possible D gene TRBD1, 5 bases. The CDR3 totals 15 residues. Germline V lookup: CDR1 KGHSH, CDR2 LQKENI. V was shortened by 0 bases and J by 3 bases, with 11 bases between the two germline ends. The CDR3 here is CASSPPGGEYYGYTF. Written as DNA, the CDR3 is TGTGCCAGCTCACCACCGGGAGGGGAATACTATGGCTACACCTTC.

The V gene is TRBV13, the J gene TRBJ2-7; 7 nucleotides agree with TRBD2. In germline, CDR1 is PRHDT, CDR2 FYEKMQ (reference sequence). This CDR3 is 14 amino acids long. The V and J ends lost 5 bases and 1 base, in that order; junction bases with no gene match: 5. CDR3: CASSPASGSYEQYF. Written as DNA, the CDR3 is TGTGCCAGCAGCCCAGCTAGCGGTTCCTACGAGCAGTACTTC.

The rearrangement uses TRBV4-1 and TRBJ1-4; 7 nucleotides agree with TRBD1. With V trimmed by 8 bases and J by 10 bases, 10 bases remained unmatched. Looked up from germline, CDR1 is MGHRA and CDR2 is YSYEKL. The CDR3 runs to 13 residues. CDR3 residues: CASSTVGGGKLFF. CDR3 nucleotides: TGCGCCAGCTCGACCGTAGGGGGCGGAAAACTGTTTTTT.

This clone came up once. This chain joins TRBV19 and TRBJ2-7; D remains unclear. The CDR3 is made up of 11 amino acids. Germline CDR1 reads LNHDA; CDR2 reads SQIVND (reference sequence). V was clipped by 4 bases and J by 5 bases, with 6 bases between them. The CDR3 spells CASSNSHEQYF. CDR3 coding DNA: TGTGCCAGTAGTAATTCCCACGAGCAGTACTTC.

The rearrangement uses TRBV28 and TRBJ2-5, with 9 bases aligning to TRBD2. This CDR3 spans 14 amino acids. V lost 6 bases to trimming and J lost 4 bases; unmatched junction nucleotides: 6. Germline CDR1 MDHEN, CDR2 SYDVKM. Here the CDR3 DNA reads TGTGCCAGCAGATCGTTAGCGGGAGCAGAGACCCAGTACTTC. Amino acid sequence: CASRSLAGAETQYF. The entire variable domain, with the rest obtained from reference TRBV28 and TRBJ2-5, is as follows: DVKVTQSSRYLVKRTGEKVFLECVQDMDHENMFWYRQDPGLGLRLIYFSYDVKMKEKGDIPEGYSVSREKKERFSLILESASTNQTSMYLCASRSLAGAETQYFGPGTRLLVL.

The CDR3 nucleotides read TGTGCCAGCAGCCGCCTACTTAGCGACTCCTACAATGAGCAGTTCTTC. This gives the protein CASSRLLSDSYNEQFF. The rearrangement links TRBV11-2 to TRBJ2-1, with a tentative D call TRBD2 (5 bases). Germline V gene sequence: CDR1 SGHAT, CDR2 FQNNGV. The CDR3 runs 16 residues. With 5 bases removed from V and 0 bases from J, the gap between germline ends came to 14 bases. Filled out from reference TRBV11-2 and TRBJ2-1, the complete variable domain reads EAGVAQSPRYKIIEKRQSVAFWCNPISGHATLYWYQQILGQGPKLLIQFQNNGVVDDSQLPKDRFSAERLKGVDSTLKIQPAKLEDSAVYLCASSRLLSDSYNEQFFGPGTRLTVL.

The genes are TRBV18 and TRBJ1-6, with unresolved D. V lost 1 base and J 0 bases, leaving 10 bases between the germline ends. CDR3 length equals 17 residues. CDR1 is KGHSH, CDR2 LQKENI, per germline. The CDR3 region is CASSPREPSSYNSPLHF. CDR3 in DNA: TGTGCCAGCTCACCACGCGAGCCGAGCTCCTATAATTCACCCCTCCACTTT.

This chain joins TRBV5-1 and TRBJ2-5; a possible D gene is TRBD2 (5 bases). The CDR3 is 14 amino acids. From germline, CDR1 is SGHRS and CDR2 YFSETQ. V lost 3 bases and J 5 bases, leaving 14 bases between the germline ends. The CDR3 reads CASSSRTGWETQYF. The CDR3, as DNA: TGCGCCAGCAGCTCTCGAACGGGGTGGGAGACCCAGTACTTC.

This chain joins TRBV7-8 and TRBJ1-5, with D perhaps TRBD1 (6 bases). V was trimmed by 2 bases and J by 3 bases, leaving 8 bases between them. CDR1 and CDR2 (germline): SGHVS, FQNEAQ. The CDR3 sequence is 14 residues long. This CDR3 is CASSLNRANQPQHF. CDR3 DNA: TGTGCCAGCAGCTTAAACAGGGCCAATCAGCCCCAGCATTTT. Full variable domain (remainder filled in from reference TRBV7-8 and TRBJ1-5): GAGVSQSPRYKVAKRGQDVALRCDPISGHVSLFWYQQALGQGPEFLTYFQNEAQLDKSGLPSDRFFAERPEGSVSTLKIQRTQQEDSAVYLCASSLNRANQPQHFGDGTRLSIL.

This clone has a handful of counts. The CDR3 is CASSSGTRTIYF. The CDR3 nucleotides are TGTGCCAGCAGCTCCGGGACTAGGACCATATATTTT. V gene TRBV5-6 combines with J gene TRBJ1-3; perhaps TRBD1 as D (5 bases). V was cut by 3 bases and J by 10 bases, with 11 bases left in between. Per the germline V gene, CDR1 is SGHDT and CDR2 is YYEEEE. CDR3 size: 12 residues.

The V call is TRBV5-4, the J call TRBJ2-5; D perhaps matches TRBD2 (5 bases). This CDR3 comprises 15 residues. V shed 0 bases and J shed 1 base, with 10 bases lying between them. Germline lookup yields CDR1 SGHNT and CDR2 YYREEE (reference sequence). The CDR3 DNA reads TGTGCCAGCAGCTTGGTTGCGAGCGGCCAAGAGACCCAGTACTTC. Translating gives CASSLVASGQETQYF.

The chain recombines TRBV7-9 with TRBJ2-1; D not resolved. Germline CDR1 SEHNR, CDR2 FQNEAQ (reference sequence). CDR3 length equals 12 residues. V was shortened by 1 base and J by 15 bases, with 13 bases between the two germline ends. In DNA form, the CDR3 reads TGTGCCAGCAGCTTAGTAGCTCCACAACCGTTCTTC. It encodes CASSLVAPQPFF. Full variable domain (outside the CDR3, taken from reference TRBV7-9 and TRBJ2-1): DTGVSQNPRHKITKRGQNVTFRCDPISEHNRLYWYRQTLGQGPEFLTYFQNEAQLEKSRLLSDRFSAERPKGSFSTLEIQRTEQGDSAMYLCASSLVAPQPFFGPGTRLTVL.

This rearrangement joins TRBV14 to TRBJ2-1, with 11 bases that match TRBD2. The J segment lost 4 bases and the V segment lost 4 bases, leaving 3 bases of the junction unmatched. The germline CDR1 and CDR2 sequences are SGHDN and FVKESK. The CDR3 is made up of 15 amino acids. The CDR3 DNA follows: TGTGCCAGCAGCCCCGGGACTAGCGGTTACAATGAGCAGTTCTTC. The encoded protein is CASSPGTSGYNEQFF.

This clone was seen a single time. The J gene is TRBJ1-4, the V gene TRBV6-5; no reliable D call. CDR1 and CDR2 from the germline V gene are MNHEY and SVGAGI. The CDR3 is 12 amino acids. V lost 5 bases, J lost 6 bases, and 7 bases lay in between. CDR3 nucleotides: TGTGCCAGCAGTGGGAGTGATGAAAAACTGTTTTTT. Translation gives CASSGSDEKLFF.

V gene TRBV5-1 combines with J gene TRBJ1-1, with no clear D. Germline V lookup: CDR1 SGHRS, CDR2 YFSETQ. The CDR3 covers 14 residues. Trimming stripped 0 bases from V and 1 base from J, with 7 bases between. The CDR3 spells CASSLEPGNTEAFF. The CDR3 DNA sequence: TGCGCCAGCAGCTTGGAACCGGGGAACACTGAAGCTTTCTTT.